The text below deals with one TCR beta chain. This record belongs to a study of blood T cell repertoires in COVID-19. Study summary: Italy, Spain and the United States were the sources of the convalescent and acute COVID-19 samples. Sources were T cells, B-cell-depleted T cells, or PBMCs; the material itself was cDNA or gDNA.

Authors' processing steps: By means of reference gene primer amplification, nucleated cell counts were estimated. The assay was immunoSEQ multiplex PCR, and TCRdb's table has in-frame clones only and misses some. Clonal size and the V and J genes are those of that table, whereas D and trimming came from the DNA. This table holds 250,000 to 300,000 clones, roughly 89% found once. The sequence was collected from a middle-aged woman who had recovered from COVID-19. Sequencing was done on a sample of peripheral blood.

The CDR3: CASTRDSPYEQYF. In DNA, the CDR3 is TGTGCCAGCACTCGGGACAGCCCCTACGAGCAGTACTTC. The J gene is TRBJ2-7, the V gene TRBV6-6; 7 positions agree with TRBD1. The germline CDR1 and CDR2 sequences are MNHNY and SVGAGI (reference sequence). The length of the CDR3 is 13 residues. Trimming removed 7 bases from V and 2 bases from J; junction bases left unmatched: 5.